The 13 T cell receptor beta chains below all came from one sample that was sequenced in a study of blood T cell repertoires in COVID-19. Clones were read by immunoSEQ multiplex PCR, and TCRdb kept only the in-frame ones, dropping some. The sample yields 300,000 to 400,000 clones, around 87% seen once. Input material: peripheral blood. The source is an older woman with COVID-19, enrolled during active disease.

As DNA, the CDR3 is TGTGCCAGTAGTCGGACAGACCTTAATGAAAAACTGTTTTTT. Translating gives CASSRTDLNEKLFF. The rearrangement links TRBV19 to TRBJ1-4, with D possibly TRBD1 on 6 matching bases. This CDR3 spans 14 amino acids. Between the trimmed V and J ends, which lost 5 bases and 4 bases, there was a span of 11 bases. Germline assignment: CDR1 LNHDA and CDR2 SQIVND (reference sequence).

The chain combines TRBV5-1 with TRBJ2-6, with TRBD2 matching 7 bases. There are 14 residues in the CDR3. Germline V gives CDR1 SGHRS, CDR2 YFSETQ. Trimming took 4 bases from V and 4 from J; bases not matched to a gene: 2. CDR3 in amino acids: CASSGREGANVLTF. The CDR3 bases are TGCGCCAGCAGCGGGAGGGAGGGGGCCAACGTCCTGACTTTC.

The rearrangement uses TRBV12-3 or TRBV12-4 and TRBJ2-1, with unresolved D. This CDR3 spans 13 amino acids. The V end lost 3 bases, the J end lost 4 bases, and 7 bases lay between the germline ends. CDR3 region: CASSFAVYNEQFF. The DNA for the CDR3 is TGTGCCAGCAGTTTTGCAGTTTACAATGAGCAGTTCTTC.

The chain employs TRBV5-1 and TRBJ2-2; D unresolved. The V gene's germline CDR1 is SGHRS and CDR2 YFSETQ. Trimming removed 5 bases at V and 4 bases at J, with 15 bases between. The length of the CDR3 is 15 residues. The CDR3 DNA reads TGCGCCAGCAGAGTCGTATTAGTTGGCACCGGGGAGCTGTTTTTT. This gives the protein CASRVVLVGTGELFF.

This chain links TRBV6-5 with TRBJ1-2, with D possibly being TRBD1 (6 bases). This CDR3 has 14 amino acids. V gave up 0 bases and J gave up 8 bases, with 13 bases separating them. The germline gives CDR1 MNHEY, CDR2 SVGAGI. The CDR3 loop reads CASSYSKTGQGYTF. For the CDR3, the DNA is TGTGCCAGCAGTTACTCCAAAACAGGGCAAGGCTACACCTTC.

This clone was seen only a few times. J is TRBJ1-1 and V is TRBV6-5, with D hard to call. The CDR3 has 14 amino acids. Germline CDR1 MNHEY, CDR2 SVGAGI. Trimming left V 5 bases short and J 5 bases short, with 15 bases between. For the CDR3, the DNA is TGTGCCAGCAGTCTAGGTTGGAGGGAAACTGAAGCTTTCTTT. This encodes CASSLGWRETEAFF.

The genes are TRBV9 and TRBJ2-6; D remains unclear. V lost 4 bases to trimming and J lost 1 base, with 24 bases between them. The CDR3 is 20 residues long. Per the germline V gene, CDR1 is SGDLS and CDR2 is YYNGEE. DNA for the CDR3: TGTGCCAGCAGCACCCCCCCACCTTACATTCCCCCTTCTGGGGCCAACGTCCTGACTTTC. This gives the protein CASSTPPPYIPPSGANVLTF.

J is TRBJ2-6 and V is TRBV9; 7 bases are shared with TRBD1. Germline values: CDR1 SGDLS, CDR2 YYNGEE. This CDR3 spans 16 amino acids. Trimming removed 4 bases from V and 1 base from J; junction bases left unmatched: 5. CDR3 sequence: CASSRDRDSGANVLTF. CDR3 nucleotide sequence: TGTGCCAGCAGCCGGGACAGAGATTCTGGGGCCAACGTCCTGACTTTC.

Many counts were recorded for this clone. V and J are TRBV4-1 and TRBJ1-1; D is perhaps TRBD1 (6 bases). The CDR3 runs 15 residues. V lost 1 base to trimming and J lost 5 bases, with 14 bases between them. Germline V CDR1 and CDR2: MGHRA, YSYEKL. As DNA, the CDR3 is TGCGCCAGCAGCCAAGCCGGACAGCGGGGGACTGAAGCTTTCTTT. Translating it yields CASSQAGQRGTEAFF.

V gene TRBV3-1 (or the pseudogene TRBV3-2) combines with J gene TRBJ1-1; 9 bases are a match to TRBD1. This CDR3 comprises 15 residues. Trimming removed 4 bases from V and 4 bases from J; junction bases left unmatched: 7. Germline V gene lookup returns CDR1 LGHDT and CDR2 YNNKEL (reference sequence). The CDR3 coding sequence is TGTGCCAGCAGCCTATTTATGGGACAGGGCACTGAAGCTTTCTTT. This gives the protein CASSLFMGQGTEAFF.

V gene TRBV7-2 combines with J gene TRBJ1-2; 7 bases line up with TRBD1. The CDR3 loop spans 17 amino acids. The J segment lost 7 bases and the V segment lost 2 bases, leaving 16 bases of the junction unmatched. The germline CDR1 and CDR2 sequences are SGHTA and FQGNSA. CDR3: CASSLHSQTGSPGGYTF. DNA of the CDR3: TGTGCCAGCAGCTTACATAGCCAGACAGGGTCGCCGGGTGGCTACACCTTC.

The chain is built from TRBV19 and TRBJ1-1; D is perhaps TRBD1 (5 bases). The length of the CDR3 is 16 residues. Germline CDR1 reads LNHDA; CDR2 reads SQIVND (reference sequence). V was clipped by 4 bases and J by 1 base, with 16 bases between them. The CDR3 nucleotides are TGTGCCAGTAGTACCCAGGGAAGTTGGGGGAACACTGAAGCTTTCTTT. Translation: CASSTQGSWGNTEAFF.

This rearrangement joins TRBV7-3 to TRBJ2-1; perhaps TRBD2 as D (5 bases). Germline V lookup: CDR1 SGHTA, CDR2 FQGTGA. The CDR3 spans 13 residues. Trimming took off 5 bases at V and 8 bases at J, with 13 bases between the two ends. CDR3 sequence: CASSPRNSDEQFF. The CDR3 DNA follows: TGTGCCAGCAGCCCACGCAATAGCGATGAGCAGTTCTTC.